This T cell receptor beta chain emerged from a study of the immune and genomic landscape of osteosarcoma. Study-wide results and limits: Productive clonality was low overall, averaging roughly 0.1, maximum 0.3 to 0.35. Clonality was higher in immune-hot C3 than cold C1, yet still low.

Libraries were prepared by immunoSEQ multiplex PCR; TCRdb keeps only in-frame clonotypes and omits some of them. The table lists around 1,300 clones, roughly 80% of them singletons, with approximately 12% in the top ten. V lost 2 bases to trimming and J lost 10 bases, with 13 bases between them. The CDR3 is 13 residues long. CDR1 is MNHNS, CDR2 SASEGT, per germline. With respect to this clone: Its target is unknown.

This rearrangement joins TRBV6-1 to TRBJ2-3; D is uncertain. The source material was tumor tissue from a local recurrence in the skull. The sequence came from a man between 18 and 29 years old with osteosarcoma. In DNA, the CDR3 is TGTGCCAGCAGTGAACTAAGTGGCAGATCGCAGTATTTT. It specifies CASSELSGRSQYF.